This T cell receptor (beta chain) was captured in a study of PD-1 blockade in mismatch repair-deficient tumors. Across the study: Patients had approximately 12 mismatch repair-deficient cancer types and were previously treated and progressing. General observations from the study: After pembrolizumab, tumor-resident clones rose rapidly, then generally contracted before radiologic responses.

Mismatch repair deficiency was confirmed in all patients, by PCR or immunohistochemistry. With respect to this clone: The antigen remains undetermined. The junction does not match germline at one end; this may be a read error.

The CDR3 spans 12 residues. The germline V gene has CDR1 MNHEY and CDR2 SVGAGI. TCRdb's table, derived via immunoSEQ multiplex PCR, lists solely in-frame clones and lacks some. The sample carries roughly 48,000 clones, 65% to 80% recorded once. This TCR was sampled from an adult with mismatch repair-deficient cancer. Sample: PBMCs, taken before pembrolizumab treatment. The rearrangement uses TRBV6-5 and TRBJ1-1, with a tentative D call TRBD1 (6 bases). The CDR3 reads CASSSRGGGCWF. The CDR3 DNA is TGTGCCAGCAGTTCCAGGGGAGGAGGATGTTGGTTT.